A selection of T cell receptor beta chains follows, all from one sample in a study of blood T cell repertoires in COVID-19. Produced via immunoSEQ multiplex PCR; TCRdb's table is partial and in-frame only. The repertoire holds tens of thousands of clones, with 80% to 95% as singletons. Material: peripheral blood. The source is a woman in her 70s with active COVID-19. CDR3s include the opening cysteine and the closing phenylalanine or tryptophan. Fields, in order: J gene, D gene, clone size, V gene, CDR3 DNA, CDR3 protein. A D gene is named only where the DNA matches it firmly. Clone size, where shown, is once, few, many, or a class for clones that have expanded.

TRBJ2-5,TRBD2,.,TRBV9,TGTGCCAGCAGCGTAGAAGGGGACTACCGAGAGACCCAGTACTTC,CASSVEGDYRETQYF
TRBJ1-5,.,.,TRBV7-2,TGTGCCAGCAGCTTAGTGGGGGCCCGCAATCAGCCCCAGCATTTT,CASSLVGARNQPQHF
TRBJ1-1,.,.,TRBV27,TGTGCCAGCAGTTTTCGAGGGCGCGGGGAGGCTTTCTTT,CASSFRGRGEAFF
TRBJ2-7,.,once,TRBV6-5,TGTGCCAGCAGTACTAGCCGGGCCTACGAGCAGTACTTC,CASSTSRAYEQYF
TRBJ2-5,.,.,TRBV28,TGTGCCAGCACCTTGGGCAGGGGCGTAGAGACCCAGTACTTC,CASTLGRGVETQYF
TRBJ1-3,.,once,TRBV9,TGTGCCAGCAGCGTAGGGGCGTACAGCTCTGGAAACACCATATATTTT,CASSVGAYSSGNTIYF
TRBJ2-3,.,.,TRBV9,TGTGCCAGCAGCGTAGGTCACAGCGGATACACAGATACGCAGTATTTT,CASSVGHSGYTDTQYF
TRBJ2-3,.,few,TRBV5-6,TGTGCCAGCAGCTACGGTTTAACGCAGTATTTT,CASSYGLTQYF
TRBJ1-1,TRBD1,.,TRBV7-6,TGTGCCAGCAGCCCTTGGACAGGTGGGGTTCCTGAAGCTTTCTTT,CASSPWTGGVPEAFF
TRBJ2-1,TRBD2,.,TRBV5-1,TGCGCCAGCAGCTTGGCCGGGACTAGCGGGAACTATGAGCAGTTCTTC,CASSLAGTSGNYEQFF
TRBJ1-1,.,.,TRBV10-1,TGCGCCAGCAGTGACGGCGGCGGGAACACTGAAGCTTTCTTT,CASSDGGGNTEAFF
TRBJ2-5,TRBD2,.,TRBV4-2,TGTGCCAGCAGCCGAGTAGCGGGAGTAAGAGAGACCCAGTACTTC,CASSRVAGVRETQYF
TRBJ2-1,.,.,TRBV27,TGTGCCAGCAGCTACACAGGGTCGAATGAGCAGTTCTTC,CASSYTGSNEQFF
TRBJ1-1,.,once,TRBV6-5,TGTGCCAGCAGTTACCTTTTGAACACTGAAGCTTTCTTT,CASSYLLNTEAFF
TRBJ2-3,.,.,TRBV7-8,TGTGCCAGCACCAAATACCCAGGGGACACAGATACGCAGTATTTT,CASTKYPGDTDTQYF
TRBJ2-3,TRBD2,.,TRBV19,TGTGCCAGTAGCCCACTACTAGCGGAGGTCACAGATACGCAGTATTTT,CASSPLLAEVTDTQYF
TRBJ2-7,TRBD1,few,TRBV4-1,TGCGCCAGCAGCTGGGAGGGACAGGGGGCTTACGAGCAGTACTTC,CASSWEGQGAYEQYF
TRBJ1-4,.,.,TRBV9,TGTGCCAGCACCCAGTCCCGGACAGCTCTCTCTGGATGGGAAAAACTGTTTTTT,CASTQSRTALSGWEKLFF
TRBJ1-5,TRBD1,.,TRBV19,TGTGCCAGTGACGTCAGGAACAGGGGTGATCAGCCCCAGCATTTT,CASDVRNRGDQPQHF
TRBJ1-5,TRBD1,once,TRBV2,TGTGCCAGCAGGAACAGGGGTGGCCAGCCCCAGCATTTT,CASRNRGGQPQHF
TRBJ2-7,TRBD2,.,TRBV14,TGTGCCAGCAGCCAAGTATCTAGCGGGAGGCTTTACGAGCAGTACTTC,CASSQVSSGRLYEQYF
TRBJ2-7,.,.,TRBV27,TGTGCCAGGATAAGGAGGAATTTAGACGAGCAGTACTTC,CARIRRNLDEQYF
TRBJ1-2,TRBD1,.,TRBV6-5,TGTGCCAGCACGGGAACAGGGGACTATGGCTACACCTTC,CASTGTGDYGYTF
TRBJ1-2,.,.,TRBV7-9,TGTGCCAGCAGCTTAGCCGAACTATATGGCTACACCTTC,CASSLAELYGYTF
TRBJ2-7,.,.,TRBV4-2,TGTGCCAGCAGCCGAGGAGGCGGGGCGGGAGAGCAGTACTTC,CASSRGGGAGEQYF
TRBJ2-7,.,.,TRBV3-1/TRBV3-2,TGTGCCAGCAGCCCACAGGACCGCTACGAGCAGTACTTC,CASSPQDRYEQYF
TRBJ1-6,TRBD1,.,TRBV7-2,TGTGCCAGCAGCTTAGTCCAACAGGGGGGAAGCTCACCCCTCCACTTT,CASSLVQQGGSSPLHF
TRBJ2-5,.,.,TRBV5-1,TGCGCCAGCAGCTTTCAGCCCCAGGGGATATTACTAGAGACCCAGTACTTC,CASSFQPQGILLETQYF
TRBJ2-1,TRBD2,.,TRBV5-1,TGCGCCAGCAGCTTGTCCGGGAGGGGGAGCAATGAGCAGTTCTTC,CASSLSGRGSNEQFF
TRBJ1-1,.,.,TRBV12-3/TRBV12-4,TGTGCCAGCAACCCACAGGGGAACACTGAAGCTTTCTTT,CASNPQGNTEAFF
TRBJ2-7,.,.,TRBV5-5,TGTGCCAGCAGCTTGCGCGGCTACGAGCAGTACTTC,CASSLRGYEQYF
TRBJ2-1,TRBD2,.,TRBV5-1,TGCGCCAGCAGCTTGGCCGGGACTAGTTCCCATGAGCAGTTCTTC,CASSLAGTSSHEQFF
TRBJ2-1,TRBD2,.,TRBV19,TGTGCCAGTAGTTCCGAGGGAGGGGTCTCCTACAATGAGCAGTTCTTC,CASSSEGGVSYNEQFF
TRBJ1-6,.,.,TRBV6-4,TGTGCCAGCAGTCGGGGGGCTGATTCACCCCTCCACTTT,CASSRGADSPLHF
TRBJ1-2,TRBD1,few,TRBV6-5,TGTGCCAGCGGACAGGGATGGACTGGCTACACCTTC,CASGQGWTGYTF
TRBJ2-1,.,.,TRBV27,TGTGCCAGCAGACTGAGCTCCTACAATGAGCAGTTCTTC,CASRLSSYNEQFF
TRBJ1-1,.,.,TRBV11-2,TGTGCCAGCAGCTGGGGACAGAACACTGAAGCTTTCTTT,CASSWGQNTEAFF
TRBJ2-5,.,.,TRBV6-6,TGTGCCAGCAGTTATACCAGGGTAGAGACCCAGTACTTC,CASSYTRVETQYF
TRBJ1-3,.,.,TRBV19,TGTGCCAGTAGTATCCCCGCGGACGGGAAACACAACATATATTTT,CASSIPADGKHNIYF
TRBJ2-7,TRBD1,once,TRBV20-1,TGCAGTGCTAGTGGACAGGATGGCTACGAGCAGTACTTC,CSASGQDGYEQYF
TRBJ1-3,.,.,TRBV28,TGTGCCAGCTTCCTTTCCGCGGGCTCTGGAAACACCATATATTTT,CASFLSAGSGNTIYF
TRBJ2-1,.,.,TRBV7-8,TGTGCCAGCAGCCCAGGATACAATGAGCAGTTCTTC,CASSPGYNEQFF
TRBJ1-1,TRBD1,.,TRBV19,TGTGCCAGTAGTATGACAGGGGGCAACACTGAAGCTTTCTTT,CASSMTGGNTEAFF
TRBJ2-2,.,.,TRBV24-1,TGTGCCACCAGTGCCGGCGGCGGGGAGCTGTTTTTT,CATSAGGGELFF
TRBJ2-1,TRBD2,once,TRBV28,TGTGCCAGCAGCCCCACCCTCGGGGGTAGCGGGAGGGGCTTGGATGAGCAGTTCTTC,CASSPTLGGSGRGLDEQFF
TRBJ2-1,.,.,TRBV4-1,TGCGCCAGCAGCCGCCCCCGACGGGGTTTCTACAATGAGCAGTTCTTC,CASSRPRRGFYNEQFF
TRBJ1-2,TRBD1,.,TRBV28,TGTGCCAGCAGTCCGCCGGGACAGGGGGGTGGCTACACCTTC,CASSPPGQGGGYTF
TRBJ2-5,TRBD1,.,TRBV4-1,TGCGCCAGCAGCCCTCCGGGGACAGAACCAGAGACCCAGTACTTC,CASSPPGTEPETQYF
TRBJ2-7,TRBD2,.,TRBV19,TGTGCCAGTAGTATCAAGCGGGAGACCTACGAGCAGTACTTC,CASSIKRETYEQYF
TRBJ2-5,.,.,TRBV9,TGTGCCAGCAGCGTAGTGGCAGGGCAAGAGACCCAGTACTTC,CASSVVAGQETQYF
TRBJ2-1,.,.,TRBV7-3,TGTGCCAGCAGCTCAACACGGGGAGGTGTACGGGAGCAGTTCTTC,CASSSTRGGVREQFF
TRBJ2-3,TRBD1,.,TRBV5-5,TGTGCCAGCAGCGGGACAGGGCGGGCAGATACGCAGTATTTT,CASSGTGRADTQYF
TRBJ2-2,TRBD2,.,TRBV10-3,TGTGCCATCAGTGATGGGGGGGTCGGGGAGCTGTTTTTT,CAISDGGVGELFF
TRBJ1-1,.,.,TRBV28,TGTGCCAGCAGTTTCTCGGGGTCCATGGGCACTGAAGCTTTCTTT,CASSFSGSMGTEAFF
TRBJ2-2,TRBD2,.,TRBV9,TGTGCCAGCAGCGTAGGGCCCGGGACTAGCGGGAGGGCCAACGGGGAGCTGTTTTTT,CASSVGPGTSGRANGELFF
TRBJ1-1,TRBD1,.,TRBV6-5,TGTGCCAGCAGACTCAAGACAGGGAAGAACACTGAAGCTTTCTTT,CASRLKTGKNTEAFF
TRBJ2-1,TRBD2,.,TRBV19,TGTGCCAGTAGACTAGCGGGAAATAGTAATGAGCAGTTCTTC,CASRLAGNSNEQFF
TRBJ1-2,.,.,TRBV3-1/TRBV3-2,TGTGCCAGCAGCCAAGTCACTTACTCCTATGGCTACACCTTC,CASSQVTYSYGYTF
TRBJ2-1,TRBD2,.,TRBV10-3,TGTGCCATCAGTGCACGACTAGCGGGAAGGGGCTACAATGAGCAGTTCTTC,CAISARLAGRGYNEQFF
TRBJ2-3,.,.,TRBV6-5,TGTGCCAGCAGTTTGGCGGGGCTAGAATCAGATACGCAGTATTTT,CASSLAGLESDTQYF